A selection of T cell receptor beta chains follows, all from one sample in a study of regulatory T cells in long-lasting Graves disease. TCRdb redid the calling of the multiplex PCR reads with MiXCR, one entry per CDR3 protein. The profile shows almost 450,000 distinct CDR3 sequences, 16% of them singletons. The same data also went into a second study, on T cells in Graves' hyperthyroidism and ophthalmopathy.

The specimen was peripheral blood mononuclear cells (PBMCs), collected at new diagnosis, from a patient treated with antithyroid drugs. The receptors derive from a woman in her twenties or thirties with Graves disease. CDR3s include the opening cysteine and the closing phenylalanine or tryptophan. A D gene is named only where the DNA matches it firmly. Clone size, where shown, is once, few, many, or a class for clones that have expanded.

V: TRBV11-2
D: -
size: many
J: TRBJ2-7
DNA: TGTGCCAGCAGCTTATTTCCCGGTAGCGCCTACGAGCAGTACTTC
CDR3: CASSLFPGSAYEQYF

V: TRBV7-8
D: -
size: -
J: TRBJ2-6
DNA: TGTGCCAGCAGCTTAGGTACGGGGGCCAACGTCCTGACTTTC
CDR3: CASSLGTGANVLTF

V: TRBV4-1
D: -
size: few
J: TRBJ1-2
DNA: TGCGCCAGCAGCCAAGATCGAAACGAACGAATCTATGGCTACACCTTC
CDR3: CASSQDRNERIYGYTF

V: TRBV28
D: TRBD2
size: few
J: TRBJ2-1
DNA: TGTGCCAGCAGTTCAGCGGGAGTATCCCACAATGAGCAGTTCTTC
CDR3: CASSSAGVSHNEQFF

V: TRBV27
D: TRBD2
size: -
J: TRBJ2-5
DNA: TGTGCCAGCAGTTCCGGGATAGCGGGAGATGGGGAGACCCAGTACTTC
CDR3: CASSSGIAGDGETQYF

V: TRBV7-9
D: -
size: many
J: TRBJ2-1
DNA: TGTGCCAGCGAGGGACTCGACAATGAGCAGTTCTTC
CDR3: CASEGLDNEQFF

V: TRBV7-2
D: -
size: -
J: TRBJ1-3
DNA: TGTGCCAGCAGCCTAACCATTCAGGGAGGAAACACCATATATTTT
CDR3: CASSLTIQGGNTIYF

V: TRBV15
D: TRBD2
size: many
J: TRBJ2-3
DNA: TGTGCCACCAGCAAAGCGGGAGGGTTTACAGATACGCAGTATTTT
CDR3: CATSKAGGFTDTQYF

V: TRBV28
D: TRBD2
size: many
J: TRBJ2-1
DNA: TGTGCCGGCGGGAGTGGCTCCTACAATGAGCAGTTCTTC
CDR3: CAGGSGSYNEQFF

V: TRBV9
D: -
size: many
J: TRBJ2-7
DNA: TGTGCCAGCAGCTCACTTAGCGAGTCCTACGAGCAGTACTTC
CDR3: CASSSLSESYEQYF

V: TRBV29-1
D: TRBD1
size: -
J: TRBJ2-7
DNA: TGCAGCGTTTCAGGGGGAGATTACGAGCAGTACTTC
CDR3: CSVSGGDYEQYF

V: TRBV6-4
D: -
size: -
J: TRBJ1-6
DNA: TGTGCCAGCAGCTCCGATCTAAGCCATAATTCACCCCTCCACTTT
CDR3: CASSSDLSHNSPLHF

V: TRBV7-6
D: TRBD1
size: many
J: TRBJ2-1
DNA: TGTGCCAGCAGCCTCGCCAGGGGGTACAATGAGCAGTTCTTC
CDR3: CASSLARGYNEQFF

V: TRBV30
D: -
size: -
J: TRBJ1-2
DNA: TGTGCCTGGAGAACCGGACCGGCCTATGGCTACACCTTC
CDR3: CAWRTGPAYGYTF

V: TRBV5-8
D: -
size: -
J: TRBJ1-4
DNA: TGTGCCAGCAGCCCGCCCGGGGGGACTAATGAAAAACTGTTTTTT
CDR3: CASSPPGGTNEKLFF

V: TRBV2
D: TRBD2
size: many
J: TRBJ2-7
DNA: TGTGCCAGCAGCGGTCGGGCTAGCGGGAGTTCGTTGTACGAGCAGTACTTC
CDR3: CASSGRASGSSLYEQYF

V: TRBV15
D: TRBD1
size: few
J: TRBJ2-6
DNA: TGTGCCACCCAAATAAATAAAGTAAAGGCGGACAGGAACCTCTCTGGGGCCAACGTCCTGACTTTC
CDR3: CATQINKVKADRNLSGANVLTF

V: TRBV9
D: TRBD2
size: many
J: TRBJ2-3
DNA: TGTGCCAGCAGCTGGACTAGAACAGATACGCAGTATTTT
CDR3: CASSWTRTDTQYF

V: TRBV15
D: -
size: many
J: TRBJ1-4
DNA: TGTGCCACCAGCAGACTTGACAGGTTCCCTAATGAAAAACTGTTTTTT
CDR3: CATSRLDRFPNEKLFF

V: TRBV27
D: -
size: many
J: TRBJ2-5
DNA: TGTGCCAGCAGTTTTTCCTCGGGAGAGACCCAGTACTTC
CDR3: CASSFSSGETQYF

V: TRBV27
D: -
size: few
J: TRBJ1-3
DNA: TGTGCCAGCAGGGGTGGAAACACCATATATTTT
CDR3: CASRGGNTIYF

V: TRBV20-1
D: TRBD2
size: few
J: TRBJ2-1
DNA: TGCAGTGCCCAGGAACTAGCGGGAGGTTTTTCCTACAATGAGCAGTTCTTC
CDR3: CSAQELAGGFSYNEQFF

V: TRBV3-1
D: TRBD2
size: many
J: TRBJ2-1
DNA: TGTGCCAGCAGCCCCCCGACTAGCGGGAACGCGGGTGAGCAGTTCTTC
CDR3: CASSPPTSGNAGEQFF

V: TRBV28
D: -
size: few
J: TRBJ2-1
DNA: TGTGCCAGCAGTTTGGGGGTCGGCTCCTACAATGAGCAGTTCTTC
CDR3: CASSLGVGSYNEQFF

V: TRBV18
D: -
size: many
J: TRBJ2-7
DNA: TGTGCCAGCTCACCACCGTTCGCGGGTCCTGTCTCCTACGAGCAGTACTTC
CDR3: CASSPPFAGPVSYEQYF

V: TRBV9
D: -
size: -
J: TRBJ2-3
DNA: TGTGCCAGCAGCGTAGGTGGGGGCTCGGGAGATACGCAGTATTTT
CDR3: CASSVGGGSGDTQYF

V: TRBV2
D: TRBD1
size: many
J: TRBJ2-7
DNA: TGTGCCAGCAGTGAACAGGGGGAGACCTCCTACGAGCAGTACTTC
CDR3: CASSEQGETSYEQYF

V: TRBV6-1
D: -
size: many
J: TRBJ1-1
DNA: TGTGCCAGCAGGAGAGACAACATGAACACTGAAGCTTTCTTT
CDR3: CASRRDNMNTEAFF

V: TRBV3-1
D: -
size: -
J: TRBJ1-3
DNA: TGTGCCAGCACTCCTGACAGGTCTTTCTCTGGAAACACCATATATTTT
CDR3: CASTPDRSFSGNTIYF

V: TRBV27
D: TRBD1
size: many
J: TRBJ2-7
DNA: TGTGCCAGCAGTCGTAGACAGGGGGTAGTATACGAGCAGTACTTC
CDR3: CASSRRQGVVYEQYF

V: TRBV7-2
D: TRBD2
size: many
J: TRBJ2-1
DNA: TGTGCCAGCAGCCTCACCCGGACTAGCGGGACAAATGAGCAGTTCTTC
CDR3: CASSLTRTSGTNEQFF

V: TRBV7-2
D: -
size: many
J: TRBJ2-2
DNA: TGTGCCAGCAGAGTTACCGGGACCACGAAATGGGAGCTGTTTTTT
CDR3: CASRVTGTTKWELFF

V: TRBV6-1
D: -
size: few
J: TRBJ2-2
DNA: TGTGCCAGCAGCCCCAGCAGAGCGAAGTTGGGCCCCGGGGAGCTGTTTTTT
CDR3: CASSPSRAKLGPGELFF

V: TRBV6-2/TRBV6-3
D: -
size: many
J: TRBJ1-2
DNA: TGTGCCAGCGGGGAGAAGTATGGCTACACCTTC
CDR3: CASGEKYGYTF

V: TRBV5-1
D: TRBD1
size: many
J: TRBJ1-5
DNA: TGCGCCAGCAGCGCTACAGGGGTCAATCAGCCCCAGCATTTT
CDR3: CASSATGVNQPQHF

V: TRBV27
D: -
size: -
J: TRBJ2-1
DNA: TGTGCCAGCAGTAATGGGGGCCCCTACAATGAGCAGTTCTTC
CDR3: CASSNGGPYNEQFF

V: TRBV5-1
D: -
size: once
J: TRBJ1-6
DNA: TGCGCCAGCAGCTTGGCCGGAGGGGACTATAATTCACCCCTCCACTTT
CDR3: CASSLAGGDYNSPLHF

V: TRBV7-2
D: -
size: many
J: TRBJ1-1
DNA: TGTGCCAGCAGCGCAGGGCAGAGATGGGAAGCTTTCTTT
CDR3: CASSAGQRWEAFF

V: TRBV7-9
D: -
size: many
J: TRBJ2-3
DNA: TGTGCCAGCAGCTTAGACGCTGAGGATACGCAGTATTTT
CDR3: CASSLDAEDTQYF

V: TRBV3-1
D: TRBD1
size: many
J: TRBJ2-1
DNA: TGTGCCAGCAGGCCGGACAGGGACAGTTGGAATGAGCAGTTCTTC
CDR3: CASRPDRDSWNEQFF

V: TRBV28
D: -
size: many
J: TRBJ1-1
DNA: TGTGCCAGCAGTTTTAGACTGCTGAACACTGAAGCTTTCTTT
CDR3: CASSFRLLNTEAFF

V: TRBV6-5
D: -
size: few
J: TRBJ1-4
DNA: TGTGCCAGCAGTTCCCACACCGCAACTAATGAAAAACTGTTTTTT
CDR3: CASSSHTATNEKLFF